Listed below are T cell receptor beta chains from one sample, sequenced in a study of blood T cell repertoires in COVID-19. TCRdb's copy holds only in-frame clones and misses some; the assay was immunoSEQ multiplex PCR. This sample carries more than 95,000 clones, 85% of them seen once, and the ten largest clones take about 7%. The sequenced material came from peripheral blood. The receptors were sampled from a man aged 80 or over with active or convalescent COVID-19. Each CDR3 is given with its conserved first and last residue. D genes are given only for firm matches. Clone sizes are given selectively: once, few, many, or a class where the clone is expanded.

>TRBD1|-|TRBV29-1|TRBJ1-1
TGCAGCGGTTCGGACAGGGGGAACACTGAAGCTTTCTTT
CSGSDRGNTEAFF
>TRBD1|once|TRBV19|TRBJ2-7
TGTGCCAGTAGTCGACAGGGGATCCCCTCGGGGCAGTACTTC
CASSRQGIPSGQYF
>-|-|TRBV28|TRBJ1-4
TGTGCCAGCAGCCACGGGAGGGGTTGGGAAAAACTGTTTTTT
CASSHGRGWEKLFF
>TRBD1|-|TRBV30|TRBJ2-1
TGTGCCTGGAGTAGGGGGCGGAATGAGCAGTTCTTC
CAWSRGRNEQFF
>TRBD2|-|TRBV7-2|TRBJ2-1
TGTGCCAGCAGCGGGAGACTAGCGGGGTCCGGGATCTTC
CASSGRLAGSGIF
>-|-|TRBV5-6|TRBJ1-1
TGTGCCAGCAGCTTGGACACTCGCGGATGGTACACTGAAGCTTTCTTT
CASSLDTRGWYTEAFF
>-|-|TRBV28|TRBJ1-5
TGTGCCAGCAGACTCGCGATTAGCAATCAGCCCCAGCATTTT
CASRLAISNQPQHF
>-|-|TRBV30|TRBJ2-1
TGTGCCTGGATCCTTAGCGGAGACCACAATGAGCAGTTCTTC
CAWILSGDHNEQFF
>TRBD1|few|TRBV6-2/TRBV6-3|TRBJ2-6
TGTGCCAGCAGTTACCCGGGACAGGGGTTAAGGGCTGGGGCCAACGTCCTGACTTTC
CASSYPGQGLRAGANVLTF
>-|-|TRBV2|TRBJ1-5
TGTGCCAGCAGTCGGGACACAGCCGATCAGCCCCAGCATTTT
CASSRDTADQPQHF
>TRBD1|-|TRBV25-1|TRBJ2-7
TGTGCCAGCAGTGCCTCCCGACAGGGCCGCGAGCAGTACTTC
CASSASRQGREQYF
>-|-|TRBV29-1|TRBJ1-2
TGCAGCGTCTCGCCTTACAGGGCCTCGAGCTATGGCTACACCTTC
CSVSPYRASSYGYTF
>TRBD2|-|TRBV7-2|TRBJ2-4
TGTGCCAGCAGCTTAGGACCAGCACTAGCGGATCTAGCCAAAAACATTCAGTACTTC
CASSLGPALADLAKNIQYF
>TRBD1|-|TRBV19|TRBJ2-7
TGTGCCAGTAGTATCCCGGGACAGGGGGACGAGCAGTACTTC
CASSIPGQGDEQYF
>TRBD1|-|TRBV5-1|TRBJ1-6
TGCGCCAGCTCAGGGGGCGAACTCTTCTATAATTCACCCCTCCACTTT
CASSGGELFYNSPLHF
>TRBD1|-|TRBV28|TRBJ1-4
TGTGCCAGCAGTTTAGGGACAGGTCCAACTAATGAAAAACTGTTTTTT
CASSLGTGPTNEKLFF
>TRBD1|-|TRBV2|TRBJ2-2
TGTGCCAGCATTAAAGACAGGGGGCTAGTCGGGAACACCGGGGAGCTGTTTTTT
CASIKDRGLVGNTGELFF
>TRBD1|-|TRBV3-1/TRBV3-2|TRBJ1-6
TGTGCCAGCAGCCTACAGGGGTTCAATTCACCCCTCCACTTT
CASSLQGFNSPLHF
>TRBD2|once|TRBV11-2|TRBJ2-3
TGTGCCAGCAGCTTGCGGGGGGTGGGAGATACGCAGTATTTT
CASSLRGVGDTQYF
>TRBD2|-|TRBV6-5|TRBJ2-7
TGTGCCAGCAGTTCCGGACTAGCGGGGGGAATCTACGAGCAGTACTTC
CASSSGLAGGIYEQYF
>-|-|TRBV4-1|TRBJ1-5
TGCGCCAGCAGCCATTTATTTCGTAGACACGAAAATCAGCCCCAGCATTTT
CASSHLFRRHENQPQHF
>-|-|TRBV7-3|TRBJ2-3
TGTGCCAGCGCGGGATTGGGAACTAGCACAGATACGCAGTATTTT
CASAGLGTSTDTQYF
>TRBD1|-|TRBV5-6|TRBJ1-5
TGTGCCAGCAGCTTGGGACAGGGGGTCGGGCAGCCCCAGCATTTT
CASSLGQGVGQPQHF
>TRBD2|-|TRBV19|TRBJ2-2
TGTGCCAGTACCTCGGGACTAGCGGGGGCCGGGGAGCTGTTTTTT
CASTSGLAGAGELFF
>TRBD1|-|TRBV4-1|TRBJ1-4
TGCGCCAGCAGCCCCGGGACAGGGGTTGAAAAACTGTTTTTT
CASSPGTGVEKLFF
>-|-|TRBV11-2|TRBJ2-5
TGTGCCAGCAGCTTTCCAGGGGTGCAAGAGACCCAGTACTTC
CASSFPGVQETQYF
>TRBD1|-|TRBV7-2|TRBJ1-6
TGTGCCAGCAGCTTAGTGTTAGGGGGCGCTTCACCCCTCCACTTT
CASSLVLGGASPLHF
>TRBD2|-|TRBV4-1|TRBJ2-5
TGCGCCAGCAGCCAAGTACCTAGCCGGCGGGGGTTGGGCCCGGGCGAGACCCAGTACTTC
CASSQVPSRRGLGPGETQYF
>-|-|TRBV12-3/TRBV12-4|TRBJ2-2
TGTGCCAGCAGTCCCAGGGACACCGGGGAGCTGTTTTTT
CASSPRDTGELFF
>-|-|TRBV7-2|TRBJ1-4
TGTGCCAGCCGGCGAGGGATTACTAATGAAAAACTGTTTTTT
CASRRGITNEKLFF
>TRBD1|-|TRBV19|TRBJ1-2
TGTGCCAGTAGCGAGGGACAGTACTATGGCTACACCTTC
CASSEGQYYGYTF
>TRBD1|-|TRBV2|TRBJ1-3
TGTGCCAGCAGACCTCAGGGGGCTGGAAACACCATATATTTT
CASRPQGAGNTIYF
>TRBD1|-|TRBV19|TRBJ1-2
TGTGCCAGTAGAGACAGGGGAAGGGCGGATGGCTACACCTTC
CASRDRGRADGYTF
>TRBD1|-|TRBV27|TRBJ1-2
TGTGCCAGCAGTTTATCCCGACAGGGGGCTAACTATGGCTACACCTTC
CASSLSRQGANYGYTF
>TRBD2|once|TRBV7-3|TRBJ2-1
TGTGCCAGCAGCGCCGGGACTAGTTACAATGAGCAGTTCTTC
CASSAGTSYNEQFF
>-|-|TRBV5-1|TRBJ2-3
TGCGCCAGCAGCTTGGAGGTAGGGGGCACAGATACGCAGTATTTT
CASSLEVGGTDTQYF
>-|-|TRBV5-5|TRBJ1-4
TGTGCCAGCAGCTTGGCGGCAGGGGAAGTTGGAAAACTGTTTTTT
CASSLAAGEVGKLFF
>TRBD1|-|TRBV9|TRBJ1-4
TGTGCCAGCAGCGTACAGGGGGCAGCTAATGAAAAACTGTTTTTT
CASSVQGAANEKLFF
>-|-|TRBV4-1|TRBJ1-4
TGCGCCAGCAGCCAAGTACAGGATGAAAAACTGTTTTTT
CASSQVQDEKLFF
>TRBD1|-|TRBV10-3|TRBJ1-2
TGTGCCATCAGTGAACGAAGAGGGGGCGCGGACTATGGCTACACCTTC
CAISERRGGADYGYTF
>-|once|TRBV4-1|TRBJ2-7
TGCGCCAGCAGCCGCCAGGGTAACTACGAGCAGTACTTC
CASSRQGNYEQYF
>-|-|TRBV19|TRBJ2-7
TGTGCCAGTAGTGCCGACAGAGACTACGAGCAGTACTTC
CASSADRDYEQYF
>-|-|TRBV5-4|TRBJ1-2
TGTGCCAGCAGCTCGACAGAGCAGCCCTTCCAACGGTATGGCTACACCTTC
CASSSTEQPFQRYGYTF
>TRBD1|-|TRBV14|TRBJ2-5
TGTGCCAGCAGCCAAGGGACAGGGGAGACCCAGTACTTC
CASSQGTGETQYF
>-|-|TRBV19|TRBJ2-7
TGTGCCAGTAGTACCCGGGTAGCGGAGACCTACGAGCAGTACTTC
CASSTRVAETYEQYF
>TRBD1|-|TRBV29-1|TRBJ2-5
TGCAGCGTCATGACAGGGGGAAAGTCGGACCAGTACTTC
CSVMTGGKSDQYF
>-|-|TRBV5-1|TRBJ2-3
TGCGCCAGCAGCTTTGGGGGGAGCCGGGATACGCAGTATTTT
CASSFGGSRDTQYF
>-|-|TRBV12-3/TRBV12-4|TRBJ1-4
TGTGCCAGCAGTTCCAGGTGGAATGAAAAACTGTTTTTT
CASSSRWNEKLFF
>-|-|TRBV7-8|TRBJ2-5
TGTGCCAGCAGCCGAGCCAGGGGGGAAGAGACCCAGTACTTC
CASSRARGEETQYF
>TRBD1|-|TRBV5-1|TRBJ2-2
TGCGCCAGCAGCAAACCGGGACAGAGCACCGGGGAGCTGTTTTTT
CASSKPGQSTGELFF
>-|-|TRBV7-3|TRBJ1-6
TGTGCCAGCAGCTTACGGGGTTTTGGCGCGGGCTCCTATAATTCACCCCTCCACTTT
CASSLRGFGAGSYNSPLHF
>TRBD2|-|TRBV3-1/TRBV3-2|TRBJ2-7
TGTGCCAGCAGCCAAGGACTAGCGGAGGCCTACGAGCAGTACTTC
CASSQGLAEAYEQYF
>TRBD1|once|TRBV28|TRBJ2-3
TGTGCCAGCAGTAAACCATTAGGGACAGGGGTTGGGGATACGCAGTATTTT
CASSKPLGTGVGDTQYF
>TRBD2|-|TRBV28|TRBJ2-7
TGTGCCAGCAACGGACTAGCGGTCTCCTACGAGCAGTACTTC
CASNGLAVSYEQYF
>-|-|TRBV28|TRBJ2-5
TGTGCCAGCGGGGCTACAATACAAGAGACCCAGTACTTC
CASGATIQETQYF
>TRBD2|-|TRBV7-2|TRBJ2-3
TGTGCCAGCAGCTTAGACAGCGGGGTCTCAGATACGCAGTATTTT
CASSLDSGVSDTQYF
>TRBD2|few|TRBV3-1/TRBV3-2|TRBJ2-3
TGTGCCAGCAGCCCAGGACTAGCGGGATCAGATACGCAGTATTTT
CASSPGLAGSDTQYF
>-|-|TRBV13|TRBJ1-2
TGTGCCAGCAGCGCCCGACAGTATGGCTACACCTTC
CASSARQYGYTF
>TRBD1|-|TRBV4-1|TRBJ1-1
TGCGCCAGCAGCCGGGGACAGCCCGGTGGGAGCACTGAAGCTTTCTTT
CASSRGQPGGSTEAFF
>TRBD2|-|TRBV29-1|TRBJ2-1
TGCAGCGCCGGAACGGGATACGGGGGGTATAATGAGCAGTTCTTC
CSAGTGYGGYNEQFF